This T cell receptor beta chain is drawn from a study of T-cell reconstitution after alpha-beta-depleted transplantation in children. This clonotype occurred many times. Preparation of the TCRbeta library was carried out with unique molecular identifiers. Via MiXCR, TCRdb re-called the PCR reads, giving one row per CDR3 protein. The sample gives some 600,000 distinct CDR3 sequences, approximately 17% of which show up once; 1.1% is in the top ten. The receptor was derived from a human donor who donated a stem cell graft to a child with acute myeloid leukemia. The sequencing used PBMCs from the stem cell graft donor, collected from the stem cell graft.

Here the CDR3 DNA reads TGCGCCAGCAGCCAAGAGGGGACAGCTAACTGGACCTATGGCTACACCTTC. Translation gives CASSQEGTANWTYGYTF. The gene calls are TRBV4-3 and TRBJ1-2; the match to TRBD1 covers 7 bases. Trimming at V came to 0 bases and at J to 4 bases, leaving 11 bases not matched to a gene. The germline V gene encodes CDR1 LGHNA and CDR2 YSLEER. CDR3 length equals 17 residues.